Following are 19 T cell receptor beta chains from one sample sequenced in a study of early T cells in non-severe SARS-CoV-2 infection. TCRdb reanalysed the 5' RACE reads using MiXCR and keeps one entry per CDR3 protein. The table records roughly 64,000 distinct CDR3 sequences, about 11% of them present only once. The sample here was whole blood, taken at baseline. The receptors were gathered from an adult who was a healthcare worker with PCR-confirmed SARS-CoV-2 infection or an uninfected control (not recorded which).

This chain joins TRBV7-3 and TRBJ2-1; maybe TRBD2 (7 bases). The CDR3 runs 16 residues. From germline, CDR1 is SGHTA and CDR2 FQGTGA. The V and J ends lost 1 base and 2 bases respectively, with 12 bases between them. In DNA form, the CDR3 reads TGTGCCAGCAGCTTAAAAGGGGGGGCCCCCTACAATGAGCAGTTCTTC. It encodes CASSLKGGAPYNEQFF. Drawing the rest from reference TRBV7-3 and TRBJ2-1, the complete variable domain is GAGVSQTPSNKVTEKGKYVELRCDPISGHTALYWYRQSLGQGPEFLIYFQGTGAADDSGLPNDRFFAVRPEGSVSTLKIQRTERGDSAVYLCASSLKGGAPYNEQFFGPGTRLTVL.

This clonotype was observed a handful of times. This chain joins TRBV20-1 and TRBJ2-7, with TRBD1 matching 10 bases. V trimming: 0 bases; J trimming: 3 bases; junction bases outside the gene matches: 8. The CDR3 contains 16 residues. The germline gives CDR1 DFQATT, CDR2 SNEGSKA (reference sequence). CDR3 region: CSARDPTGTGVYEQYF. DNA for the CDR3: TGCAGTGCTAGAGATCCGACCGGGACAGGGGTCTACGAGCAGTACTTC.

The table lists this clonotype with a few counts. J is TRBJ2-3 and V is TRBV11-2; weak D call: TRBD1 (5 bases). The CDR3 has 13 residues. V gave up 0 bases and J gave up 6 bases, with 7 bases separating them. Germline CDR1 SGHAT, CDR2 FQNNGV. CDR3 region: CASSLEKGDTQYF. CDR3 DNA sequence: TGTGCCAGCAGCTTAGAAAAGGGGGATACGCAGTATTTT.

The chain joins TRBV7-6 to TRBJ2-3; 7 bases are shared with TRBD2. Germline CDR1 and CDR2: SGHVS and FNYEAQ. Trimming took 4 bases from V and 3 from J; bases not matched to a gene: 13. The CDR3 runs to 17 residues. The CDR3: CASSSPLQRGLTDTQYF. CDR3 DNA sequence: TGTGCCAGCAGCTCACCCTTACAGCGGGGCCTTACAGATACGCAGTATTTT.

V usage is TRBV27 and J usage is TRBJ1-1, with no clear D. This CDR3 comprises 14 residues. Germline CDR1 is MNHEY and CDR2 is SMNVEV (reference sequence). V gave up 4 bases and J gave up 5 bases, with 14 bases separating them. CDR3 in amino acids: CASSYQPPATEAFF. In DNA form, the CDR3 reads TGTGCCAGCAGTTATCAGCCCCCAGCGACTGAAGCTTTCTTT.

In this sample, this clonotype turned up a few times. This chain links TRBV7-8 with TRBJ2-1, with unresolved D. Germline V gene lookup returns CDR1 SGHVS and CDR2 FQNEAQ. CDR3 size: 14 residues. Between the trimmed V and J ends, which lost 0 bases and 3 bases, there was a span of 6 bases. The DNA for the CDR3 is TGTGCCAGCAGCTTAGCGGGCTACTACAATGAGCAGTTCTTC. It specifies CASSLAGYYNEQFF.

This clonotype appeared a few times. The chain carries TRBV28 and TRBJ1-2; TRBD1 matches at 8 bases. V shed 6 bases, J shed 10 bases, and the junction held 16 bases outside the gene matches. CDR1 is MDHEN, CDR2 SYDVKM, per germline. The CDR3 runs to 15 residues. CDR3 protein: CASRDAGGATDHYTF. The CDR3 coding sequence is TGTGCCAGCAGAGATGCAGGGGGCGCAACCGACCACTACACCTTC.

This clonotype was picked up a small number of times. V usage is TRBV3-1 and J usage is TRBJ2-2; the D is unclear. The V gene's germline CDR1 is LGHDT and CDR2 YNNKEL (reference sequence). V lost 2 bases to trimming and J lost 7 bases, with 5 bases between them. The CDR3 length is 12 residues. The CDR3 loop reads CASSQFLGELFF. CDR3 in DNA: TGTGCCAGCAGCCAATTTCTCGGGGAGCTGTTTTTT.

This clonotype was recorded many times. The CDR3 coding sequence is TGCGCCAGCAGCCAAGACAGGAGCTCCTATAATTCACCCCTCCACTTT. This gives the protein CASSQDRSSYNSPLHF. The chain joins TRBV4-3 to TRBJ1-6; D call uncertain. CDR1 is LGHNA, CDR2 YSLEER, per germline. V gave up 0 bases and J gave up 0 bases, with 6 bases separating them. The CDR3 runs 16 residues.

J is TRBJ2-6 and V is TRBV5-1; D remains ambiguous. The CDR3 covers 15 residues. Trimming pared 3 bases from V and 3 bases from J, leaving 10 bases between. Germline CDR1 SGHRS, CDR2 YFSETQ. CDR3 DNA: TGCGCCAGCAGCTCACTCCTAGGTGGGGCCAACGTCCTGACTTTC. Amino acids: CASSSLLGGANVLTF.

The sample holds a few counts of this clonotype. The chain links TRBV20-1 to TRBJ1-1, with D unclear. Germline CDR1 is DFQATT and CDR2 is SNEGSKA (reference sequence). V was trimmed by 6 bases and J by 1 base, leaving 9 bases between them. The length of the CDR3 is 12 residues. CDR3 DNA: TGCAGTGCAAGGGAACCGAACACTGAAGCTTTCTTT. This codes for CSAREPNTEAFF.

This clonotype was seen repeatedly, ten times or more. The chain uses TRBV12-3 or TRBV12-4 and TRBJ2-3; D gene ambiguous. CDR3 length: 13 residues. V was pared by 6 bases and J by 2 bases, with 9 bases between. CDR3 residues: CASRALLTDTQYF. The CDR3 bases are TGTGCCAGCAGAGCTCTACTCACAGATACGCAGTATTTT.

This sequence joins TRBV7-6 and TRBJ2-4; 7 nucleotides agree with TRBD2. The length of the CDR3 is 15 residues. Germline V gene data show CDR1 as SGHVS and CDR2 as FNYEAQ. The V and J ends lost 1 base and 10 bases, in that order; junction bases with no gene match: 10. CDR3 nucleotides: TGTGCCAGCAGCTTAGGGCGGGGGATCTCCCCAATTCAGTACTTC. It codes for CASSLGRGISPIQYF.

This clonotype was recorded at least ten times. The rearrangement uses TRBV2 and TRBJ2-5; 9 bases fit TRBD2. Germline CDR1 and CDR2: SNHLY and FYNNEI. Trimming took 6 bases from V and 6 from J; bases not matched to a gene: 8. The CDR3 consists of 14 residues. CDR3 protein: CASSGGGAMQTQYF. Here the CDR3 DNA reads TGTGCCAGCAGCGGCGGGGGGGCGATGCAGACCCAGTACTTC.

CDR3 residues: CASRRDGNTGELFF. The CDR3 nucleotides are TGTGCCAGCAGGAGGGACGGGAACACCGGGGAGCTGTTTTTT. The chain employs TRBV9 and TRBJ2-2; tentatively, D is TRBD1 or TRBD2 (5 bases each). The V gene lost 5 bases and the J gene lost 1 base, with 9 bases spanning the gap. The CDR3 has 14 amino acids. Germline values: CDR1 SGDLS, CDR2 YYNGEE.

This clonotype came up a few times. V and J are TRBV6-5 and TRBJ2-5; no reliable D call. Germline CDR1 is MNHEY and CDR2 is SVGAGI. Trimming left V 0 bases short and J 3 bases short, with 5 bases between. The CDR3 runs 13 residues. CDR3 loop: CASSYSMKETQYF. The CDR3 coding sequence is TGTGCCAGCAGTTACTCCATGAAAGAGACCCAGTACTTC.

The chain is built from TRBV20-1 and TRBJ2-7; 8 positions agree with TRBD1. The CDR3 consists of 13 residues. The junction had 9 bases not matched to a gene; V was cut back by 5 bases and J by 6 bases. The germline V gene has CDR1 DFQATT and CDR2 SNEGSKA (reference sequence). This CDR3 reads CSASDRDVAEQYF. The CDR3 nucleotides are TGCAGTGCTTCGGACAGGGATGTGGCCGAGCAGTACTTC.

The rearrangement links TRBV10-3 to TRBJ2-3; D tentatively reads TRBD1 or TRBD2 (6 bases each). Germline loops: CDR1 ENHRY, CDR2 SYGVKD. Trimming took off 11 bases at V and 1 base at J, with 16 bases between the two ends. The CDR3 loop spans 14 amino acids. CDR3 bases: TGTGCCTCCCAAGGGGGGCAGGGCACAGATACGCAGTATTTT. Translation: CASQGGQGTDTQYF.

This clonotype turned up a few times. The gene calls are TRBV24-1 and TRBJ2-1; D is possibly TRBD2 (6 bases). This CDR3 region has 15 residues. Germline V gene lookup returns CDR1 KGHDR and CDR2 SFDVKD. V was trimmed by 2 bases and J by 4 bases, leaving 11 bases between them. CDR3 coding DNA: TGTGCCACCAGTGATTGGGGCGGGACGTACAATGAGCAGTTCTTC. Protein product: CATSDWGGTYNEQFF.